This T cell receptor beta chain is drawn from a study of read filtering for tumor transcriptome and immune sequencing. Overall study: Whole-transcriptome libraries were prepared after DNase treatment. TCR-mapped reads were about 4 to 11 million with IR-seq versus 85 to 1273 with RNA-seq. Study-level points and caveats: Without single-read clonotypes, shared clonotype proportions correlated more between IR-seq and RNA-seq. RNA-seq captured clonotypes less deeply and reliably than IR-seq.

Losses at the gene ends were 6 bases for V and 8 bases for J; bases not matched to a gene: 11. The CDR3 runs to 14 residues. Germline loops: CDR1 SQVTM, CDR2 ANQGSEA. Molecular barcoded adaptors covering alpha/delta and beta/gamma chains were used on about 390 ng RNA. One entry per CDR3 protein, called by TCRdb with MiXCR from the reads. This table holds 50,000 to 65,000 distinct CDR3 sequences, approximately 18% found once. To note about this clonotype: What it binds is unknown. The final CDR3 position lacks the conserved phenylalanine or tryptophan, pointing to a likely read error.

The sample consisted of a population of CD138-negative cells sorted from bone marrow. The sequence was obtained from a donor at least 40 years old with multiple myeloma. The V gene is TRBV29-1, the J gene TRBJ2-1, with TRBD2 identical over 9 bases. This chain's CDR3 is CSVLPGLAKDEQFL. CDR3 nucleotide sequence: TGCAGCGTGCTCCCCGGACTAGCGAAGGATGAGCAGTTCCTC.